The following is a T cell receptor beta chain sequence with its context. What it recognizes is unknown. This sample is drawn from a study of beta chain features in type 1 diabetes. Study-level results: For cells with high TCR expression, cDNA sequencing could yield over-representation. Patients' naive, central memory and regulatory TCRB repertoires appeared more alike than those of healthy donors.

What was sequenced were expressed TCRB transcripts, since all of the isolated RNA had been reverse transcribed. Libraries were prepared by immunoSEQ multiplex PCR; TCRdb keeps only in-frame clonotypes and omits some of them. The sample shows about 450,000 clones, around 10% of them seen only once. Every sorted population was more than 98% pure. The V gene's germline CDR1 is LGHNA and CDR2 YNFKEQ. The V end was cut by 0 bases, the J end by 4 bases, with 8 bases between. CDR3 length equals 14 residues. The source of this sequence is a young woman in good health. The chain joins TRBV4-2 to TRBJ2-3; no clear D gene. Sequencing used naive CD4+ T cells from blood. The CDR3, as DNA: TGTGCCAGCAGCCAAGATAACGCCGCAGATACGCAGTATTTT. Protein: CASSQDNAADTQYF.